This TCR beta chain came from a study of identical twins. CDR1 and CDR2 from the germline V gene are SQVTM and ANQGSEA. V lost 4 bases to trimming and J lost 4 bases; unmatched junction nucleotides: 6. CDR3 length: 13 amino acids. This clonotype came up many times. TCRdb itself ran the 5' RACE reads through MiXCR, one entry per CDR3 protein. The sample consists of under 300,000 distinct CDR3 sequences, about 12% of them appearing once. This sample also appeared in a second study, on yellow fever vaccine responses in identical twins.

The chain has TRBV29-1 and TRBJ2-7; 8 positions agree with TRBD1. This sequence was found in a young woman in good health. Sequenced input: memory (CD45RO+) T cells sorted from blood. CDR3 in amino acids: CSVGRTGRYEQYF. The CDR3 region has the DNA TGCAGCGTTGGCCGGACAGGGAGGTACGAGCAGTACTTC.